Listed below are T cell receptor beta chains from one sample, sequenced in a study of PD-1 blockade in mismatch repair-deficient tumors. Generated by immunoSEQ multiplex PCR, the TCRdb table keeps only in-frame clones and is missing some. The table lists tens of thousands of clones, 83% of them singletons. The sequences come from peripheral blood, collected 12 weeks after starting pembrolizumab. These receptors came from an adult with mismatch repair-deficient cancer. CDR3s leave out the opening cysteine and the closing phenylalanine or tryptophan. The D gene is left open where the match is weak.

CDR3 protein: ASSQRTVSTDTQY; D gene: NA; V gene: TRBV5-1; J gene: TRBJ2-3
CDR3 protein: ASSQDSFYSGSFNEQY; D gene: NA; V gene: TRBV4-1; J gene: TRBJ2-7
CDR3 protein: ASSPPGTTYEKLF; D gene: NA; V gene: TRBV7-9; J gene: TRBJ1-4
CDR3 protein: AIKGPGRPYNEQF; D gene: NA; V gene: TRBV10-3; J gene: TRBJ2-1
CDR3 protein: ASSYSSGSGLYEQY; D gene: NA; V gene: TRBV6-5; J gene: TRBJ2-7
CDR3 protein: AWKPSGGYNEQF; D gene: TRBD2; V gene: TRBV30; J gene: TRBJ2-1
CDR3 protein: ASSLSGRGTGELF; D gene: TRBD2; V gene: TRBV19; J gene: TRBJ2-2
CDR3 protein: ASSLSRSGDGYTGELF; D gene: NA; V gene: TRBV7-9; J gene: TRBJ2-2
CDR3 protein: ASSESNLAGATGELF; D gene: TRBD2; V gene: TRBV10-1; J gene: TRBJ2-2
CDR3 protein: ASSQTSGTETQY; D gene: TRBD2; V gene: TRBV5-6; J gene: TRBJ2-5
CDR3 protein: ASSDQSYSHYGYT; D gene: NA; V gene: TRBV6-1; J gene: TRBJ1-2
CDR3 protein: ASVPSGGGDYEQY; D gene: TRBD2; V gene: TRBV7-9; J gene: TRBJ2-7
CDR3 protein: ASSLEVWDNEQF; D gene: NA; V gene: TRBV5-4; J gene: TRBJ2-1
CDR3 protein: ASSFVRDGSTDTQY; D gene: NA; V gene: TRBV5-1; J gene: TRBJ2-3
CDR3 protein: ASSPTDSYNEQF; D gene: NA; V gene: TRBV9; J gene: TRBJ2-1
CDR3 protein: ASSLGGRAREQY; D gene: NA; V gene: TRBV5-4; J gene: TRBJ2-7
CDR3 protein: ASSPRTSGRLVPYNEQF; D gene: TRBD2; V gene: TRBV7-9; J gene: TRBJ2-1
CDR3 protein: ASSLPTNGGETQY; D gene: NA; V gene: TRBV7-9; J gene: TRBJ2-5
CDR3 protein: ASSLDVIV; D gene: NA; V gene: TRBV11-2; J gene: TRBJ1-1
CDR3 protein: ASSSYHFRLAGSADTQY; D gene: TRBD2; V gene: TRBV5-4; J gene: TRBJ2-3
CDR3 protein: SVEDGLAGADTQY; D gene: TRBD2; V gene: TRBV29-1; J gene: TRBJ2-3
CDR3 protein: ASTRSGTNLLEQY; D gene: TRBD2; V gene: TRBV6-9; J gene: TRBJ2-7
CDR3 protein: ASSFRASGYEQY; D gene: NA; V gene: TRBV6-1; J gene: TRBJ2-7
CDR3 protein: ASSPRSYQETQY; D gene: NA; V gene: TRBV18; J gene: TRBJ2-5
CDR3 protein: ASTLSGATYNEQF; D gene: NA; V gene: TRBV6-6; J gene: TRBJ2-1
CDR3 protein: ASSHRDNYGYT; D gene: NA; V gene: TRBV4-1; J gene: TRBJ1-2
CDR3 protein: ASSIAGAKETQY; D gene: NA; V gene: TRBV19; J gene: TRBJ2-5
CDR3 protein: ASLTTSGTYNEQF; D gene: TRBD2; V gene: TRBV12-5; J gene: TRBJ2-1
CDR3 protein: ASSQDMGGNGYT; D gene: NA; V gene: TRBV4-2; J gene: TRBJ1-2
CDR3 protein: ASSYSSATKSQY; D gene: NA; V gene: TRBV6-5; J gene: TRBJ2-5
CDR3 protein: ASSERAFSYNEQF; D gene: NA; V gene: TRBV2; J gene: TRBJ2-1
CDR3 protein: ASAGGGGANVLT; D gene: TRBD2; V gene: TRBV28; J gene: TRBJ2-6
CDR3 protein: ASSLPGPADTQY; D gene: NA; V gene: TRBV7-3; J gene: TRBJ2-3
CDR3 protein: ASSGTGIYEQY; D gene: TRBD1; V gene: TRBV18; J gene: TRBJ2-7
CDR3 protein: ASSIARTPNEKLF; D gene: NA; V gene: TRBV19; J gene: TRBJ1-4
CDR3 protein: ASSEGVGNQPQH; D gene: NA; V gene: TRBV2; J gene: TRBJ1-5
CDR3 protein: ASSPPGGGDEQF; D gene: NA; V gene: TRBV18; J gene: TRBJ2-1
CDR3 protein: ASSPRPLATNEKLF; D gene: NA; V gene: TRBV4-1; J gene: TRBJ1-4
CDR3 protein: ASSDGGRVSSTDTQY; D gene: NA; V gene: TRBV2; J gene: TRBJ2-3
CDR3 protein: AWSVKGFATNEKLF; D gene: NA; V gene: TRBV30; J gene: TRBJ1-4
CDR3 protein: ASSLRTASYEQY; D gene: NA; V gene: TRBV11-2; J gene: TRBJ2-7
CDR3 protein: ASGSGSGRARSTDTQY; D gene: NA; V gene: TRBV12-5; J gene: TRBJ2-3
CDR3 protein: ASSPSGIGNTIY; D gene: NA; V gene: TRBV7-9; J gene: TRBJ1-3
CDR3 protein: ASSHGQENTEAF; D gene: TRBD1; V gene: TRBV7-9; J gene: TRBJ1-1
CDR3 protein: ASSWASGRGEQY; D gene: TRBD2; V gene: TRBV5-4; J gene: TRBJ2-7
CDR3 protein: ASSIVGGSNVGYT; D gene: NA; V gene: TRBV5-1; J gene: TRBJ1-2
CDR3 protein: ASSLAGTRTDTQY; D gene: NA; V gene: TRBV7-7; J gene: TRBJ2-3
CDR3 protein: ASSIWDRTGELF; D gene: TRBD1; V gene: TRBV19; J gene: TRBJ2-2
CDR3 protein: ASSVTSEATQY; D gene: TRBD2; V gene: TRBV27; J gene: TRBJ2-5
CDR3 protein: ASSISAGLGTEAF; D gene: NA; V gene: TRBV19; J gene: TRBJ1-1
CDR3 protein: ASSDGTGAADTQY; D gene: TRBD1; V gene: TRBV2; J gene: TRBJ2-3
CDR3 protein: ASSSTPSGANVLT; D gene: NA; V gene: TRBV6-4; J gene: TRBJ2-6
CDR3 protein: ATSRDRGPYEQY; D gene: TRBD1; V gene: TRBV15; J gene: TRBJ2-7
CDR3 protein: ASSDLQGTLYEQY; D gene: NA; V gene: TRBV21-1; J gene: TRBJ2-7
CDR3 protein: ASSTGLAGVTGELF; D gene: TRBD2; V gene: TRBV9; J gene: TRBJ2-2
CDR3 protein: ASSPLAGGSDTQY; D gene: TRBD2; V gene: TRBV6-4; J gene: TRBJ2-3
CDR3 protein: ASSPLVGGVVTEQF; D gene: NA; V gene: TRBV7-9; J gene: TRBJ2-1
CDR3 protein: ASKGSGNTIY; D gene: NA; V gene: TRBV19; J gene: TRBJ1-3